This T cell receptor beta chain was retrieved from a study of blood T cells in healthy people across ages. The CDR3 runs 14 residues. Unmatched junction bases numbered 8, after V lost 6 bases and J lost 9 bases. Germline CDR1 is DFQATT and CDR2 is SNEGSKA (reference sequence). Researchers isolated at least 6 million PBMCs per sample. Through a sample-barcoded 5' primer and a J-beta primer mix, a second PCR was run for roughly 6 to 11 cycles. Template switching added a 12-random-nucleotide identifier to every cDNA molecule. All samples yielded 2.5 million or more CDR3-containing paired-end reads. TCRdb processed the 5' RACE reads anew with MiXCR; each CDR3 protein has one entry. The sample lists some 1.5 million distinct CDR3 sequences, 35% to 45% seen once, with over 3.5% in the top ten. General study findings and limits: Measured against age, TCR beta diversity per million T cells decreased in a roughly linear manner.

There are a few counts of this clonotype. Its antigen is not identified. The sample consisted of blood. This chain uses TRBV20-1 with TRBJ2-1; 13 bases match TRBD2. This TCR came from a young woman in good health. The CDR3 DNA reads TGCAGTGCCCCCGGACTAGCGGGAGAGGGTGAGCAGTTCTTC. This codes for CSAPGLAGEGEQFF.